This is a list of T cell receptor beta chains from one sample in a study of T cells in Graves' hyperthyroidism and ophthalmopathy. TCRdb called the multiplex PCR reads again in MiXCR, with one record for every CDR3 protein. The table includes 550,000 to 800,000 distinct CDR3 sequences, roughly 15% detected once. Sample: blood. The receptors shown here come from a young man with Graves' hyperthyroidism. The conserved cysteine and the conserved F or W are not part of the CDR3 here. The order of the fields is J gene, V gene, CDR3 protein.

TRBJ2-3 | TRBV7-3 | ASSPGLAGGDPLDTQY
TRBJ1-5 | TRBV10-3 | AISRDGNYQPQH
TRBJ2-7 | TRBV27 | ASSDGRATYEQY
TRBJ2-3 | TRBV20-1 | SAGRLAGRSDTQY
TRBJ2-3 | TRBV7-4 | ASSHRQGTGSSTDTQY
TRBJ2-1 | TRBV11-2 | ASSFSEGDYNEQF
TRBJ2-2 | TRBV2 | ASKEDLTTGELF
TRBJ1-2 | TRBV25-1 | ASTEGDRDYGYT
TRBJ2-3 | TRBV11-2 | ASSFSQGMTDTQY
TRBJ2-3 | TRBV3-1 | ASSQEDGTSTDTQY
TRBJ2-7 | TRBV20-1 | SARRVAGSYEQY
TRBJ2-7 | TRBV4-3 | ASSQVLAGRLGYEQY
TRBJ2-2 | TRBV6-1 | ASKRRGTGELF
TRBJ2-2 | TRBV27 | ASSFGENRNTGELF
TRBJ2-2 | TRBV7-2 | ASSPGTLNTGELF
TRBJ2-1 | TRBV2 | ASRGDRGHNEQF
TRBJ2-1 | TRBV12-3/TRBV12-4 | ASSQTQSGEQF
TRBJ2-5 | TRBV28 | ASSLSMGRGLTETQY
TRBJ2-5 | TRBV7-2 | ASSRLPGTGGQETQY
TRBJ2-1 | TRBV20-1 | SAPRWVLSAGNYNEQF
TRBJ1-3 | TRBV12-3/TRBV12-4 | ASSFLPPPDGNTIY
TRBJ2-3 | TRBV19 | ASSVGQATDTQY
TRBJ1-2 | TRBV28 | ASTGAGGVSGYT
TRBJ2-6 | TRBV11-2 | ASSLGLALSSGANVLT
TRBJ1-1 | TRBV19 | ASSIGGPEMNTEAF
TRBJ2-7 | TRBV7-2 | ASSLSRGDTYEQY
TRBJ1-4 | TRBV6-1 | ASRLSGGEKLF
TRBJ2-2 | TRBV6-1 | ASRIGQYTGELF
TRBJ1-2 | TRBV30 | AWSQDRAYGYT
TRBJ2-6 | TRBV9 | ASSVRAGGSGANVLT
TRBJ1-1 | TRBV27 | ASSLLQGVTEAF
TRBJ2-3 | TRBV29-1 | SVEGGSSGLSDTQY
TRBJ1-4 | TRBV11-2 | ASSLRAGLVNEKLF
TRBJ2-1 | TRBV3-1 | ASSQDWAGGNEQF
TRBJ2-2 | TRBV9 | ASGGDPNTGELF
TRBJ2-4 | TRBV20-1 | SARAPYNSGAKNIQY
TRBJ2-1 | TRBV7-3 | ASSITSGGGEQF
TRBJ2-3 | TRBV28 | ATQGAGVQDTQY
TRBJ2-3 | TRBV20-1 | SARVRGDTQY
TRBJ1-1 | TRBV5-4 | ASSFYSGGNTEAF
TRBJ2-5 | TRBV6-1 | ASSEKGVGQGVRDYRQETQY
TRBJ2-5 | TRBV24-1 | ATSDPTGQGLQETQY
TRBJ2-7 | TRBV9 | ASSPRPRTGSYEQY
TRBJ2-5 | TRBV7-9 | ASTSTLGGLETQY
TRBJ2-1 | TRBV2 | ASSDRSGGYNEQF
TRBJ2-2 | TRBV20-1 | SARDHRGTLNTGELF
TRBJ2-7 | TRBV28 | ASSFLDSDSYEQY
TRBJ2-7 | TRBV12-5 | ASDSESSYEQY
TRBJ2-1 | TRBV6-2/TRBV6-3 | ASTSIANYNEQF
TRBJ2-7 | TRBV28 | ASTPPRVAVDEQY
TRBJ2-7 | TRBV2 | ASSDGRVPYEQY